This T cell receptor (beta chain) was sequenced during a study of shared clonotypes between healthy human individuals. The naive CD8 subset, CD45RO-negative cells positively selected for CCR7, excluded terminally differentiated effector memory CD45RA+ cells. The protocol was immunoSEQ multiplex PCR, while the TCRdb copy is restricted to in-frame clones and leaves out a portion. The sample holds under 1 million clones, 90% to 98% seen once. The germline V and J ends were trimmed by 1 base and 6 bases, with 10 bases remaining between them. Germline CDR1 MGHRA, CDR2 YSYEKL. This CDR3 region has 14 residues.

The source of this sequence is a man aged 30 to 45 in good health. The source material was naive CD8+ T cells sorted from blood. The V gene is TRBV4-1, the J gene TRBJ1-5; D gene ambiguous. The CDR3: CASSQASSGQPQHF. Here the CDR3 DNA reads TGCGCCAGCAGCCAAGCCTCTTCCGGTCAGCCCCAGCATTTT.